This TCR beta chain was captured by sequencing in a study of T cell repertoires in cytomegalovirus infection. Study summary: CMV epitopes that were recently identified and HLA-C-restricted were used alongside well-studied HLA-B-restricted ones. Carrying CMV and the relevant HLA type showed in public TCR beta signatures.

This clonotype was recorded a few times. Antigen specificity is unknown. Study-level findings and limits: The cumulative frequency of public TCR beta families distinguished individuals who carried CMV together with the relevant HLA. Across the ex vivo response, the dominant clonotypes were HLA-C-restricted CMV-specific TCR beta clonotypes.

Germline loops: CDR1 ENHRY, CDR2 SYGVKD. The V and J ends lost 5 bases and 6 bases, in that order; junction bases with no gene match: 8. The CDR3 runs to 15 residues. TCRdb re-called the reads through MiXCR, storing one row per CDR3 protein. The sample includes 350,000 to 400,000 distinct CDR3 sequences, 34% of them seen just once. The clonotype was recovered from a human donor in good health (CMV status not recorded). Some clones in this sample may be carry-over from other donors' samples. The gene calls are TRBV10-3 and TRBJ2-2; 8 bases are a match to TRBD1. Sequenced material: cultured PBMCs, taken from culture after CMV antigen stimulation. CDR3 coding DNA: TGTGCCATCAGTTTCGGACAGGGATGGTCCGGGGAGCTGTTTTTT. Translated: CAISFGQGWSGELFF.